This TCR beta chain was sequenced for a study of blood T cell repertoires in COVID-19. The data were produced by immunoSEQ multiplex PCR, yet TCRdb's version contains in-frame clones alone and is incomplete. The data hold more than 40,000 clones, with roughly 90% observed a single time. CDR1 and CDR2 from the germline V gene are LNHDA and SQIVND (reference sequence). The CDR3 is 15 residues long. The J segment lost 5 bases and the V segment lost 5 bases, leaving 10 bases of the junction unmatched. The sequence was collected from a man at least 80 years old with acute or convalescent COVID-19. The chain employs TRBV19 and TRBJ1-1, with 8 positions matching TRBD1. Sequenced sample: peripheral blood. Here the CDR3 reads CASSPSRGRDTEAFF. CDR3 DNA sequence: TGTGCCAGTAGTCCCAGCAGGGGGCGTGATACTGAAGCTTTCTTT.